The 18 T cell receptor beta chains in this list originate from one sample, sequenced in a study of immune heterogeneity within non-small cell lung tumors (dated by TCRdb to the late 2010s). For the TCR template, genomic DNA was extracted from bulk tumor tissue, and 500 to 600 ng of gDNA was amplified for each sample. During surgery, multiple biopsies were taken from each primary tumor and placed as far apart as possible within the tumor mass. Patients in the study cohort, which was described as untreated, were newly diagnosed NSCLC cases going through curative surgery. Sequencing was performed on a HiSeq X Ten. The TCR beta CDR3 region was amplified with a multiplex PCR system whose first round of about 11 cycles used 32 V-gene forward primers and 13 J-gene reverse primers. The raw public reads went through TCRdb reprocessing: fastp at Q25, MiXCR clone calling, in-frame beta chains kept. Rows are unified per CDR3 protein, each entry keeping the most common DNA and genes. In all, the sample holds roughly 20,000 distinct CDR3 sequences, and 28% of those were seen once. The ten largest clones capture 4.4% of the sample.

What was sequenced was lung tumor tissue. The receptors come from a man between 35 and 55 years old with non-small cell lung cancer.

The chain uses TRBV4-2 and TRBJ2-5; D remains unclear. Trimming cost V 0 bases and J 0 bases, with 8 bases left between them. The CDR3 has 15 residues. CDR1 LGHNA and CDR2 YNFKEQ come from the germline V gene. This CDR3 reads CASSQDATHQETQYF. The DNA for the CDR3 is TGTGCCAGCAGCCAAGATGCTACGCACCAAGAGACCCAGTACTTC.

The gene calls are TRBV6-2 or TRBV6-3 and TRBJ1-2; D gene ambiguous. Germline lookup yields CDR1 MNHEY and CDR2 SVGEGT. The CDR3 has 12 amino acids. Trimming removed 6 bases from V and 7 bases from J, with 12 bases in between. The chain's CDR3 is CASSPGGLGYTF. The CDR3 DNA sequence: TGTGCCAGCAGCCCCGGAGGGCTTGGCTACACCTTC.

Here the CDR3 reads CASSPEVTGELFF. The CDR3 DNA follows: TGTGCCAGCAGCCCTGAGGTGACCGGGGAGCTGTTTTTT. This chain connects TRBV7-2 to TRBJ2-2; D is uncertain. Germline values: CDR1 SGHTA, CDR2 FQGNSA. CDR3 length: 13 amino acids. V lost 5 bases and J 5 bases, leaving 9 bases between the germline ends.

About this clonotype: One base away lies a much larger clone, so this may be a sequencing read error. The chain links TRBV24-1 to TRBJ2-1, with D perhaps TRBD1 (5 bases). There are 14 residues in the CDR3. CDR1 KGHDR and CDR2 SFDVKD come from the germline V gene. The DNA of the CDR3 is TGTTCCACCAGTGATAATAGGGGAACCAAAGAGCAGTTCTTC. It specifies CSTSDNRGTKEQFF.

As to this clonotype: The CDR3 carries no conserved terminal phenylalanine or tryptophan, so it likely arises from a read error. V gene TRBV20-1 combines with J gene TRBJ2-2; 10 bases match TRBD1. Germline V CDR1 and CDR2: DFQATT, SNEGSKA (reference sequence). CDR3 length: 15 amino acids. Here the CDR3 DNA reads TGTAGTGCCACCCAGGGGGACAGGGGAGGCGGGGAGCTGTTTCTT. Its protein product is CSATQGDRGGGELFL.

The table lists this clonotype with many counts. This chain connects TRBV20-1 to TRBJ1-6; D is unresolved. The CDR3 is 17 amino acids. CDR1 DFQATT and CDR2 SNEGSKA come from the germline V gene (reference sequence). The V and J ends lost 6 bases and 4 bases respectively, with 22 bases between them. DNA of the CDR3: TGCAGTGCCACTCCAGGTGCCGGGGTACTATATAATTCACCCCTCCACTTT. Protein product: CSATPGAGVLYNSPLHF.

The CDR3 here is CASSLAGVEQYF. CDR3 DNA: TGTGCCAGCAGCTTAGCCGGGGTCGAGCAGTACTTC. This rearrangement joins TRBV7-9 to TRBJ2-7; possible D gene TRBD2, 5 bases. CDR1 and CDR2 (germline): SEHNR, FQNEAQ (reference sequence). V lost 0 bases, J lost 6 bases, and 6 bases lay in between. The CDR3 runs to 12 residues.

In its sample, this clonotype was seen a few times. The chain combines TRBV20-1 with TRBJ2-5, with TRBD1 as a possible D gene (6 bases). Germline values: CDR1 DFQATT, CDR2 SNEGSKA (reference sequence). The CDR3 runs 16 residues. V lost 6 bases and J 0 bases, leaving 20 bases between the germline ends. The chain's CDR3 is CSASGVTGRNQETQYF. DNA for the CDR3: TGCAGTGCCTCAGGGGTCACGGGACGGAACCAAGAGACCCAGTACTTC.

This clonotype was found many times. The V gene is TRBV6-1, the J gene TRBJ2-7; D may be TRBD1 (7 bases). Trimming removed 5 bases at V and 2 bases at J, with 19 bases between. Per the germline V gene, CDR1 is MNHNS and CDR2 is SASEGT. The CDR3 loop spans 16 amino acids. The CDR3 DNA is TGTGCCAGCAGTACTAGGGGGCGGGAATTTCCCTACGAGCAGTACTTC. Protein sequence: CASSTRGREFPYEQYF.

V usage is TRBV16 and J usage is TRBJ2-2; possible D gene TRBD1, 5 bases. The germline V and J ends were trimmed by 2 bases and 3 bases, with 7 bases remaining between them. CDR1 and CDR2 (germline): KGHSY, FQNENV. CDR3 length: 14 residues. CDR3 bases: TGTGCCAGCAGCCAAATAGGGGACACCGGGGAGCTGTTTTTT. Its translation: CASSQIGDTGELFF.

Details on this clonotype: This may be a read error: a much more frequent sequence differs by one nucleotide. The CDR3 here is CSALTGKTYQETQYF. Written as DNA, the CDR3 is TGCAGTGCTTTGACGGGAAAGACGTACCAAGAGACCCAGTACTTC. The rearrangement links TRBV20-1 to TRBJ2-5; the D gene is possibly TRBD2 (5 bases). The V gene lost 5 bases and the J gene lost 0 bases, with 16 bases spanning the gap. The germline V gene has CDR1 DFQATT and CDR2 SNEGSKA (reference sequence). This CDR3 spans 15 amino acids.

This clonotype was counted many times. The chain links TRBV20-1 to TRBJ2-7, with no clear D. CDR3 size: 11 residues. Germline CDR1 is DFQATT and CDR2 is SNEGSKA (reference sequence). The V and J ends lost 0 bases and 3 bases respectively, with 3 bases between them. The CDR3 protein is CSARDSYEQYF. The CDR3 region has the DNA TGCAGTGCTAGAGATAGCTACGAGCAGTACTTC.

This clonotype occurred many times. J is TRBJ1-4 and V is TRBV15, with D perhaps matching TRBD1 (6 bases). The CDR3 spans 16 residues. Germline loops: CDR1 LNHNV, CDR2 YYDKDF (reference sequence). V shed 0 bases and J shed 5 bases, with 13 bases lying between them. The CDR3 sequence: CATSRDPTGLNEKLFF. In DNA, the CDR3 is TGTGCCACCAGCAGAGATCCTACAGGGCTAAATGAAAAACTGTTTTTT. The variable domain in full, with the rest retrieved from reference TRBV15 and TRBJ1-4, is DAMVIQNPRYQVTQFGKPVTLSCSQTLNHNVMYWYQQKSSQAPKLLFHYYDKDFNNEADTPDNFQSRRPNTSFCFLDIRSPGLGDTAMYLCATSRDPTGLNEKLFFGSGTQLSVL.

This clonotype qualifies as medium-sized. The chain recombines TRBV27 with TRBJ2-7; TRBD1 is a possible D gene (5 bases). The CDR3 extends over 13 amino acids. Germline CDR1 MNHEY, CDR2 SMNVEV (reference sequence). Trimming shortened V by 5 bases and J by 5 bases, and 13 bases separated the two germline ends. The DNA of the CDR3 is TGTGCCAGCAGTCCAGGGATTTCCAACGAGCAGTACTTC. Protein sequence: CASSPGISNEQYF.

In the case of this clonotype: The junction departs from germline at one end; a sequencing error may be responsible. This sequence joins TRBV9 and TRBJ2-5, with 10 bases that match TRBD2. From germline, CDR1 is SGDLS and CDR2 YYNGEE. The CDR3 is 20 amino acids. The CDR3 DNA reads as TGTGCCAGCAGCCGGGACAGACGGCTAGCGGGAGCCGGGGACCAAGAGGCCCAGTACTTC. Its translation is CASSRDRRLAGAGDQEAQYF.

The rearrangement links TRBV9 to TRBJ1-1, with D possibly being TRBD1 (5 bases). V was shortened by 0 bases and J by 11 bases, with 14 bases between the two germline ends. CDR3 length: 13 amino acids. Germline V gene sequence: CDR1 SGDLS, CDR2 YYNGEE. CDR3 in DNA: TGTGCCAGCAGCGTAGGTGAAGGGGAAGGTGCTTTCTTT. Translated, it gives CASSVGEGEGAFF.

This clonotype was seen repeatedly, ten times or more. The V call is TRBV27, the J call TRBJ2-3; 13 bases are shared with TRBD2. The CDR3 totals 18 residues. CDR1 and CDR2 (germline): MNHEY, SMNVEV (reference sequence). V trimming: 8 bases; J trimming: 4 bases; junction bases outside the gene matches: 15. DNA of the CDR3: TGTGCCAGCTACCGAGGGACTAGCGGGGCCCCGGCTTCAGATACGCAGTATTTT. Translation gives CASYRGTSGAPASDTQYF.

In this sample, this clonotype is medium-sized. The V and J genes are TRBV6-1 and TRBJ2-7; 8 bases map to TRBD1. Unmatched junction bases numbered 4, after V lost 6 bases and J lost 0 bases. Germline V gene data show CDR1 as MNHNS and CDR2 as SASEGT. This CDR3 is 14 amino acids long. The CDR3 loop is CASSHRGISYEQYF. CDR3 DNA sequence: TGTGCCAGCAGCCACAGGGGGATCTCCTACGAGCAGTACTTC.